A selection of T cell receptor beta chains follows, all from one sample in a study of beta chain features in type 1 diabetes. The method was immunoSEQ multiplex PCR; TCRdb's version includes in-frame clones alone and lacks a portion of them. There are 200,000 to 250,000 clones in the sample; around 65% occur only once, and approximately 0.05% lies in the top ten. Sequencing used naive CD4+ T cells from blood. The receptors derive from a man aged 25-45 years in good health. The CDR3 runs from the conserved cysteine through the conserved F or W. Clone sizes are given selectively: once, few, many, or a class where the clone is expanded.

j_call,cdr3_length,v_call,clone_size,cdr3_aa
TRBJ2-7,14,TRBV7-2,-,CASSLVGESYEQYF
TRBJ2-5,11,TRBV7-9,few,CASSQEETQYF
TRBJ2-2,15,TRBV30,once,CAWSAGQGFAGELFF
TRBJ2-5,13,TRBV4-2,-,CASSPGLAETQYF
TRBJ1-1,15,TRBV5-1,-,CASSLENRGNTEAFF
TRBJ2-1,15,TRBV29-1,few,CSVEAWDRGRREQFF
TRBJ2-7,14,TRBV5-4,-,CASSPETGPYEQYF
TRBJ2-7,15,TRBV27,-,CASIPLGTASYEQYF
TRBJ2-1,15,TRBV7-2,-,CASSPRAGGHNEQFF
TRBJ2-5,13,TRBV28,-,CASSSTSLETQYF